Listed below are T cell receptor beta chains from one sample, sequenced in a study of cytomegalovirus exposure and HLA in healthy donors. Assay: immunoSEQ multiplex PCR; the TCRdb copy retains only in-frame clones and omits some. The sample shows roughly 100,000 clones, approximately 69% of them seen only once. Material for sequencing was PBMCs. These receptor sequences come from a man between 25 and 39 years old in good health and CMV-seronegative. Both conserved end residues are part of each CDR3. A D gene is named only where the DNA matches it firmly. The size of a clone is reported for some rows only, either as once, few or many, or as a class for expanded clones.

D: TRBD1
V: TRBV11-3
size: few
J: TRBJ2-1
DNA: TGTGCCAGCCGTGACAAACAGGGGGCTTACAATGAGCAGTTCTTC
CDR3: CASRDKQGAYNEQFF

D: -
V: TRBV28
size: -
J: TRBJ2-5
DNA: TGTGCCAGCAGAACCAGGGCTGTGGGAGAGACCCAGTACTTC
CDR3: CASRTRAVGETQYF

D: TRBD1
V: TRBV7-2
size: -
J: TRBJ1-1
DNA: TGTGCCAGCAGCTCCGGACAGGGGACGGCTTTCTTT
CDR3: CASSSGQGTAFF

D: -
V: TRBV28
size: -
J: TRBJ1-5
DNA: TGTGCCAGCACTCTTCCCTTAATGAATCAGCCCCAGCATTTT
CDR3: CASTLPLMNQPQHF

D: TRBD2
V: TRBV7-2
size: -
J: TRBJ2-7
DNA: TGTGCCAGCAGCTCTCAGGGACTAACCTCCTACGAGCAGTACTTC
CDR3: CASSSQGLTSYEQYF

D: -
V: TRBV19
size: -
J: TRBJ2-1
DNA: TGTGCCAGTAGGATACAGGGTATGAATGAGCAGTTCTTC
CDR3: CASRIQGMNEQFF

D: TRBD2
V: TRBV7-9
size: -
J: TRBJ2-1
DNA: TGTGCCAGCAGCTTAGCTCCGGGACTAGCGGGAAGTGGCTACAATGAGCAGTTCTTC
CDR3: CASSLAPGLAGSGYNEQFF

D: -
V: TRBV18
size: few
J: TRBJ1-3
DNA: TGTGCCAGCTCACCACGAATCCAGTTTCAAGGAAACACCATATATTTT
CDR3: CASSPRIQFQGNTIYF

D: TRBD2
V: TRBV5-1
size: -
J: TRBJ2-5
DNA: TGCGCCAGCAGCCTCGGGGTAGCGGGAGTCTCAGAAGAGACCCAGTACTTC
CDR3: CASSLGVAGVSEETQYF

D: -
V: TRBV14
size: few
J: TRBJ2-1
DNA: TGTGCCAGCAGCCAATCGACAGTATACAATGAGCAGTTCTTC
CDR3: CASSQSTVYNEQFF

D: -
V: TRBV6-1
size: few
J: TRBJ1-6
DNA: TGTGCCAGCACCCCCCGCCAGGGTACGAATTCACCCCTCCACTTT
CDR3: CASTPRQGTNSPLHF

D: TRBD2
V: TRBV5-6
size: once
J: TRBJ2-1
DNA: TGTGCCAGCATCCCAACCCGGGGGGGGTGGTCCTACAATGAGCAGTTCTTC
CDR3: CASIPTRGGWSYNEQFF

D: -
V: TRBV11-3
size: few
J: TRBJ2-7
DNA: TGTGCCAGCAGCTTAGGTACAGGGCACGTCAACGAGCAGTACTTC
CDR3: CASSLGTGHVNEQYF

D: TRBD1
V: TRBV7-2
size: -
J: TRBJ1-6
DNA: TGTGCCAGCAGCTTAGTCGGACAGGGGAATTCACCCCTCCACTTT
CDR3: CASSLVGQGNSPLHF

D: TRBD1
V: TRBV19
size: -
J: TRBJ1-1
DNA: TGTGCCAGTAGTAGCAGGACAGGTGGGGACACTGAAGCTTTCTTT
CDR3: CASSSRTGGDTEAFF

D: TRBD2
V: TRBV7-8
size: -
J: TRBJ2-3
DNA: TGTGCCAGCAGCTTTGCGGGAGGGATCGCTAGCACAGATACGCAGTATTTT
CDR3: CASSFAGGIASTDTQYF

D: -
V: TRBV5-6
size: -
J: TRBJ2-4
DNA: TGTGCCAGCAGCTTACAGGGTCGCGAAAACATTCAGTACTTC
CDR3: CASSLQGRENIQYF

D: -
V: TRBV5-5
size: -
J: TRBJ1-5
DNA: TGTGCCAGCAGCCCGATTCAGGGGATCGAACAGCCCCAGCATTTT
CDR3: CASSPIQGIEQPQHF

D: -
V: TRBV28
size: -
J: TRBJ1-2
DNA: TGTGCCAGCAGTTACCAGGCAGGGAACTATGGCTACACCTTC
CDR3: CASSYQAGNYGYTF

D: TRBD2
V: TRBV5-1
size: -
J: TRBJ2-5
DNA: TGCGCCAGCAGCAGAGGGACTAGCGGCTTGGAGACCCAGTACTTC
CDR3: CASSRGTSGLETQYF

D: -
V: TRBV6-1
size: -
J: TRBJ1-1
DNA: TGTGCCAGCAGTGAAATGGCCATGAACACTGAAGCTTTCTTT
CDR3: CASSEMAMNTEAFF

D: TRBD2
V: TRBV9
size: few
J: TRBJ2-3
DNA: TGTGCCAGCAGCGCCAGGCGTAGCGGGATGGGCACAGATACGCAGTATTTT
CDR3: CASSARRSGMGTDTQYF

D: -
V: TRBV5-6
size: -
J: TRBJ2-7
DNA: TGTGCCAGCAGCTTCCGGGACGAGCAGTACTTC
CDR3: CASSFRDEQYF

D: -
V: TRBV28
size: -
J: TRBJ1-2
DNA: TGTGCCAGCAGACTCACAGGGAAGTCTGGCTACACCTTC
CDR3: CASRLTGKSGYTF

D: TRBD1
V: TRBV10-3
size: -
J: TRBJ1-2
DNA: TGTGCCATCAGATCCGGACAGGGGGCCTTCCTTAACTATGGCTACACCTTC
CDR3: CAIRSGQGAFLNYGYTF

D: -
V: TRBV21-1
size: -
J: TRBJ2-2
DNA: TGTGCCAGCAGCAAAGGGCTAAGGAGGGTTTCGGGCGGGGAGCTGTTTTTT
CDR3: CASSKGLRRVSGGELFF

D: -
V: TRBV28
size: -
J: TRBJ2-7
DNA: TGTGCCAGCAGTTCCCCTGGACAGAAAGACGAGCAGTACTTC
CDR3: CASSSPGQKDEQYF

D: TRBD1
V: TRBV18
size: -
J: TRBJ2-5
DNA: TGTGCCAGCTCAGACCGACAGGGCACCGAGACCCAGTACTTC
CDR3: CASSDRQGTETQYF

D: -
V: TRBV7-2
size: -
J: TRBJ1-1
DNA: TGTGCCAGCAGCTTATTGGCAGGGGAAGGCACTGAAGCTTTCTTT
CDR3: CASSLLAGEGTEAFF

D: TRBD1
V: TRBV6-5
size: -
J: TRBJ2-2
DNA: TGTGCCAGCAGTTGGGACAGGGAGAGCACCGGGGAGCTGTTTTTT
CDR3: CASSWDRESTGELFF

D: -
V: TRBV9
size: few
J: TRBJ1-5
DNA: TGTGCCAGCAGCGTCACAGGGAATCAGCCCCAGCATTTT
CDR3: CASSVTGNQPQHF

D: -
V: TRBV6-5
size: -
J: TRBJ1-1
DNA: TGTGCCAGCAGACTAACAGGGTTGAACACTGAAGCTTTCTTT
CDR3: CASRLTGLNTEAFF

D: -
V: TRBV7-8
size: -
J: TRBJ2-3
DNA: TGTGCCAGCAGCTTTGAGCAGACTAGCACAGATACGCAGTATTTT
CDR3: CASSFEQTSTDTQYF

D: -
V: TRBV9
size: -
J: TRBJ1-6
DNA: TGTGCCAGCAGCGTAGGTCAGGGAAGAAATTCACCCCTCCACTTT
CDR3: CASSVGQGRNSPLHF

D: TRBD1
V: TRBV11-2
size: -
J: TRBJ1-1
DNA: TGTGCCAGCAGCTTCGGACAGGGGTACACTGAAGCTTTCTTT
CDR3: CASSFGQGYTEAFF

D: TRBD2
V: TRBV5-4
size: -
J: TRBJ2-3
DNA: TGTGCCAGCAGCTCAAGACTAGCGGGGACCTCCGGCGCAGATACGCAGTATTTT
CDR3: CASSSRLAGTSGADTQYF

D: TRBD2
V: TRBV5-1
size: few
J: TRBJ2-5
DNA: TGCGCCAGCAGGCCTACTAGCGGACAAGAGACCCAGTACTTC
CDR3: CASRPTSGQETQYF

D: -
V: TRBV4-2
size: -
J: TRBJ2-3
DNA: TGTGCCAGCAGCCAAGATTCGGGAGTCACAGATACGCAGTATTTT
CDR3: CASSQDSGVTDTQYF

D: -
V: TRBV5-4
size: -
J: TRBJ2-5
DNA: TGTGCCAGCAGCCCGGGGCTAGCGTATGAGTACCAAGAGACCCAGTACTTC
CDR3: CASSPGLAYEYQETQYF

D: TRBD2
V: TRBV4-1
size: -
J: TRBJ2-1
DNA: TGCGCCAGCAGCCCACGACTAGCGGGAGATGAGCAGTTCTTC
CDR3: CASSPRLAGDEQFF

D: TRBD1
V: TRBV25-1
size: few
J: TRBJ1-5
DNA: TGTGCCAGCTACAAAGGACAGGCAGAAAACAATCAGCCCCAGCATTTT
CDR3: CASYKGQAENNQPQHF

D: TRBD1
V: TRBV30
size: -
J: TRBJ1-6
DNA: TGTGCCTGGAGGGAATACAGGGGCGGGGATTCACCCCTCCACTTT
CDR3: CAWREYRGGDSPLHF

D: TRBD2
V: TRBV11-3
size: -
J: TRBJ2-7
DNA: TGTGCCAGCAGCTTAATCGGACTAGCGGGAGACGAGCAGTACTTC
CDR3: CASSLIGLAGDEQYF